Shown below are 20 T cell receptor beta chains from a single sample sequenced in a study of beta chain features in type 1 diabetes. The authors reverse transcribed all of the isolated RNA, so sequencing captured expressed TCRB transcripts. Method: immunoSEQ multiplex PCR; TCRdb's copy keeps in-frame clones and lacks some. The top ten hold 6.7% of the sample, which has around 300,000 clones, 14% seen once. Sample: central memory CD4+ T cells from blood. The receptors here all came from a man younger than 40 in good health.

The chain employs TRBV10-3 and TRBJ2-5, with a tentative D call TRBD1 (5 bases). The CDR3 contains 14 residues. V was shortened by 6 bases and J by 6 bases, with 17 bases between the two germline ends. Germline CDR1 is ENHRY and CDR2 is SYGVKD. The CDR3 protein is CAIRERRGWKTQYF. The CDR3 DNA follows: TGTGCCATCAGGGAAAGAAGGGGTTGGAAGACCCAGTACTTC.

This clone was detected only a few times. The chain carries TRBV21-1 and TRBJ2-7; the DNA was not used to check the table's D call, TRBD1. TRBV21-1 has pseudogene status. This CDR3 has 15 amino acids. The CDR3: CASSKCQGHGKEQYV. CDR3 in DNA: TGTGCCAGCAGCAAATGCCAGGGCCATGGGAAAGAGCAGTACGTC.

V and J are TRBV13 and TRBJ1-3; 8 nucleotides agree with TRBD1. CDR3 length: 18 residues. Germline lookup yields CDR1 PRHDT and CDR2 FYEKMQ (reference sequence). V was pared by 5 bases and J by 0 bases, with 12 bases of the junction left unmatched. CDR3 protein: CASSQQLDRANSGNTIYF. Here the CDR3 DNA reads TGTGCCAGCAGCCAGCAGCTGGACAGGGCGAACTCTGGAAACACCATATATTTT.

The chain is built from TRBV7-6 and TRBJ1-5; D is unclear. The CDR3 totals 12 residues. The V gene's germline CDR1 is SGHVS and CDR2 FNYEAQ. Trimming left V 5 bases short and J 4 bases short, with 6 bases between. Here the CDR3 reads CASSSWNQPQHF. The CDR3 bases are TGTGCCAGCAGCAGTTGGAATCAGCCCCAGCATTTT.

The chain recombines TRBV6-6 with TRBJ2-7, with D unresolved. This CDR3 has 11 residues. Germline CDR1 MNHNY, CDR2 SVGAGI (reference sequence). V shed 3 bases and J shed 6 bases, with 6 bases lying between them. The CDR3 DNA sequence: TGTGCCAGCAGTTATACACGCGAGCAGTACTTC. Translation gives CASSYTREQYF.

The rearrangement links TRBV6-1 to TRBJ1-3; D is ambiguous. Germline CDR1 is MNHNS and CDR2 is SASEGT. V gave up 5 bases and J gave up 3 bases, with 11 bases separating them. The CDR3 consists of 14 residues. The DNA of the CDR3 is TGTGCCAGCAGTCCTCTAGCGGGTGGAAACACCATATATTTT. This codes for CASSPLAGGNTIYF.

This clone has just a few counts. This rearrangement joins TRBV6-1 to TRBJ2-7; D is perhaps TRBD1 (6 bases). Looked up from germline, CDR1 is MNHNS and CDR2 is SASEGT. The ends were cut back, 0 bases at V and 2 bases at J, with 8 bases in the middle. The CDR3 has 14 amino acids. CDR3 coding DNA: TGTGCCAGCAGTGAAGCGGCAGGGGCCTACGAGCAGTACGTC. This sequence encodes CASSEAAGAYEQYV.

The CDR3 coding sequence is TGTGCCAGCAGCTCGGGAGGGCGAGAGACCCAGTACTTC. Protein: CASSSGGRETQYF. The chain employs TRBV7-7 and TRBJ2-5; 8 bases line up with TRBD2. CDR1 is SSHAT, CDR2 FNYEAQ, per germline (reference sequence). The J segment lost 4 bases and the V segment lost 4 bases, leaving 2 bases of the junction unmatched. This CDR3 is built from 13 residues.

This sequence joins TRBV19 and TRBJ2-2, with TRBD1 identical over 11 bases. J gave up 6 bases and V 1 base, and 1 base lay outside the gene matches. The length of the CDR3 is 15 residues. Per germline, CDR1 LNHDA and CDR2 SQIVND (reference sequence). CDR3 DNA sequence: TGTGCCAGTAGTATAGTGGGACAGGGGGCCGGGGAGCTGTTTTTT. Translated, it gives CASSIVGQGAGELFF.

This clone came up many times. The rearrangement links TRBV27 to TRBJ2-7, with 7 nucleotides matching TRBD1. Germline lookup yields CDR1 MNHEY and CDR2 SMNVEV (reference sequence). The CDR3 totals 14 residues. V gave up 3 bases and J gave up 5 bases; unmatched junction bases: 7. CDR3 coding DNA: TGTGCCAGCAGTTTCCACGACAGGGTCGACGAGCAGTACTTC. It specifies CASSFHDRVDEQYF.

In this sample, this clone turned up a few times. The J gene is TRBJ2-7, the V gene TRBV30; weak D call: TRBD2 (6 bases). Germline V CDR1 and CDR2: GTSNPN, SVGIG (reference sequence). The CDR3 is 13 residues long. V gave up 2 bases and J gave up 7 bases, with 15 bases separating them. The DNA for the CDR3 is TGTGCCTGGAGTAGACGGGAGAGGGGAGAGCAGTACGTC. This codes for CAWSRRERGEQYV.

This clone has just a few counts. This rearrangement joins TRBV11-3 to TRBJ2-1; the match to TRBD1 covers 9 bases. CDR3 length: 15 amino acids. After removal of 5 bases from V and 6 bases from J, the junction contained 8 bases not matched to a gene. Germline V gene lookup returns CDR1 SGHNT and CDR2 YENEEA. The CDR3 bases are TGTGCCAGCAGCCTCCGGGACAGGGATGGCAATGAGCAGTTCTTC. Translation: CASSLRDRDGNEQFF.

The genes are TRBV6-5 and TRBJ1-6, with 9 nucleotides matching TRBD1. The CDR3 is 14 amino acids. Germline V lookup: CDR1 MNHEY, CDR2 SVGAGI. After removal of 6 bases from V and 14 bases from J, the junction contained 11 bases not matched to a gene. The chain's CDR3 is CASRYRDRALSLHF. The CDR3 coding sequence is TGTGCCAGCAGGTACCGGGACAGGGCCTTGTCCCTCCACTTT.

About this clone: The germline gene is not matched at one end of the junction; a read error may be the cause. The rearrangement links TRBV7-7 to TRBJ2-5; the match to TRBD1 covers 8 bases. Germline V gene sequence: CDR1 SSHAT, CDR2 FNYEAQ (reference sequence). This CDR3 spans 14 amino acids. The CDR3 spells CASSLTGVGETQYF. CDR3 in DNA: TGTGCTAGCAGCTTGACAGGGGTTGGTGAGACCCAGTACTTC.

The chain employs TRBV30 and TRBJ1-2; D may be TRBD1 (6 bases). There are 13 residues in the CDR3. Per the germline V gene, CDR1 is GTSNPN and CDR2 is SVGIG (reference sequence). V was shortened by 2 bases and J by 6 bases, with 13 bases between the two germline ends. CDR3 nucleotide sequence: TGTGCCTGGAGTAGGGGCAGGGGTGATGGCTACACCTTC. Amino acids: CAWSRGRGDGYTF.

This clone was picked up a small number of times. For the CDR3, the DNA is TGTGCCAGCAGATTCGGGGACCGTGGAAAGCAGTACGTC. Its translation is CASRFGDRGKQYV. The V call is TRBV6-5, the J call TRBJ2-7, with D perhaps assigned TRBD1 or TRBD2 (5 bases each). Trimming pared 6 bases from V and 8 bases from J, leaving 17 bases between. In germline, CDR1 is MNHEY, CDR2 SVGAGI. The CDR3 has 13 residues.

The CDR3 sequence is CASSATLGSGANVLTF. CDR3 bases: TGTGCCAGCAGCGCGACCCTAGGCTCTGGGGCCAACGTCCTGACTTTC. The chain uses TRBV9 and TRBJ2-6; D gene unclear. Germline CDR1 SGDLS, CDR2 YYNGEE. V was cut by 3 bases and J by 0 bases, with 10 bases left in between. The CDR3 runs 16 residues.

This clone was seen more than once but under ten times. CDR3 region: CASTPGLPIQYF. Written as DNA, the CDR3 is TGTGCCAGCACGCCGGGCCTTCCGATTCAGTACTTC. This chain joins TRBV9 and TRBJ2-4; D not certain. The germline gives CDR1 SGDLS, CDR2 YYNGEE. The ends were cut back, 6 bases at V and 10 bases at J, with 14 bases in the middle. This CDR3 comprises 12 residues.

This chain joins TRBV2 and TRBJ2-5, with 11 positions matching TRBD1. J gave up 3 bases and V 11 bases, and 11 bases lay outside the gene matches. Germline V lookup: CDR1 SNHLY, CDR2 FYNNEI. The CDR3 spans 15 residues. CDR3 DNA: TGTGCCTCCAACCGGGACAGGGGGAACGAAGAGACCCAGTACTTC. Translating it yields CASNRDRGNEETQYF.

This clone was seen a handful of times. The V gene is TRBV30, the J gene TRBJ2-7; D possibly corresponds to TRBD2 (6 bases). The CDR3 runs to 13 residues. Trimming took off 0 bases at V and 7 bases at J, with 13 bases between the two ends. Germline lookup yields CDR1 GTSNPN and CDR2 SVGIG (reference sequence). CDR3 DNA sequence: TGTGCCTGGAGTGTGAACGGGAGTGAAGAGCAGTACGTC. Amino acid sequence: CAWSVNGSEEQYV.